These T cell receptor beta chains were read from a single sample in a study of tumor and adjacent non-tumor tissue in lung cancer. TCRdb redid the calling of the multiplex PCR reads with MiXCR, one entry per CDR3 protein. The table shows nearly 50,000 distinct CDR3 sequences, with 55% to 65% occurring only once. The material sequenced was distant non-tumor lung tissue. These receptors all come from a woman in her seventies with non-small cell lung cancer. The CDR3 runs from the conserved cysteine through the conserved F or W.

V gene: TRBV20-1
J gene: TRBJ2-1
CDR3 protein: CSARDGAGATNEQFF

V gene: TRBV5-1
J gene: TRBJ2-1
CDR3 protein: CASSLIPPGLEADEQFF

V gene: TRBV10-3
J gene: TRBJ1-2
CDR3 protein: CAISGAGVRDYGYTF

V gene: TRBV28
J gene: TRBJ1-1
CDR3 protein: CASSIMNTEVFF

V gene: TRBV6-2/TRBV6-3
J gene: TRBJ1-1
CDR3 protein: CASIGTFRGTEAFF

V gene: TRBV12-3/TRBV12-4
J gene: TRBJ2-4
CDR3 protein: CAGSLVVGGGNIQYF

V gene: TRBV6-1
J gene: -
CDR3 protein: CASSDRSNQHQYF

V gene: TRBV28
J gene: TRBJ2-2
CDR3 protein: CASSTRDGHDTGGLFF

V gene: TRBV28
J gene: TRBJ1-3
CDR3 protein: CASSRQVSGNTIYF

V gene: TRBV29-1
J gene: TRBJ1-1
CDR3 protein: CSAQTGGDTEAFF

V gene: TRBV29-1
J gene: TRBJ1-5
CDR3 protein: CSVGHDNQPQHF

V gene: TRBV10-2
J gene: TRBJ2-7
CDR3 protein: CASSIDRGGYEQYF

V gene: TRBV29-1
J gene: TRBJ2-7
CDR3 protein: CSARLSGGRYEQYF

V gene: TRBV11-3
J gene: TRBJ2-2
CDR3 protein: CASSPHQLSSNTGELFF

V gene: TRBV20-1
J gene: TRBJ1-1
CDR3 protein: CSAPRTGRTEAFF

V gene: TRBV29-1
J gene: TRBJ2-2
CDR3 protein: CSVGTGGSTGVLFF

V gene: TRBV29-1
J gene: TRBJ2-7
CDR3 protein: CSVVTGVYVSSYEQYF

V gene: TRBV30
J gene: TRBJ1-1
CDR3 protein: CAWTRGAAEAFF

V gene: TRBV2
J gene: TRBJ2-7
CDR3 protein: CTSRTAGFYEQYF

V gene: TRBV6-1
J gene: TRBJ2-1
CDR3 protein: CASRDIHRYNEQFF

V gene: TRBV11-1
J gene: -
CDR3 protein: CASSLDGGADTQHF

V gene: TRBV29-1
J gene: TRBJ2-5
CDR3 protein: CRVDPGAGETQYF

V gene: TRBV28
J gene: TRBJ1-2
CDR3 protein: CASKQGTNYGYTF

V gene: TRBV29-1
J gene: TRBJ1-5
CDR3 protein: CSARGQVRSAPAF

V gene: TRBV7-3
J gene: TRBJ2-2
CDR3 protein: CASSLRRQMNTGELFF

V gene: TRBV12-3/TRBV12-4
J gene: TRBJ2-5
CDR3 protein: CASSYTPDRSQETQYF

V gene: TRBV6-2/TRBV6-3
J gene: TRBJ2-3
CDR3 protein: CASSYATSGTSTDTQYF

V gene: TRBV20-1
J gene: TRBJ2-1
CDR3 protein: CSGVGGPSPNEQFF

V gene: TRBV4-2
J gene: TRBJ1-2
CDR3 protein: CASSPYEGDYGYTF

V gene: TRBV4-1
J gene: TRBJ1-2
CDR3 protein: CASSQVLAVQNYGYTF

V gene: TRBV11-2
J gene: TRBJ2-2
CDR3 protein: CASSIPATNTGGLFF

V gene: TRBV14
J gene: TRBJ2-7
CDR3 protein: CASSLAQGFEQYF

V gene: TRBV4-2
J gene: TRBJ1-1
CDR3 protein: CASSQDSVTSTEAFF

V gene: TRBV6-1
J gene: TRBJ2-1
CDR3 protein: CASSPWTGDRNEQFF

V gene: TRBV5-6
J gene: TRBJ2-3
CDR3 protein: CASSPGPVDTQYF

V gene: TRBV6-6
J gene: TRBJ2-7
CDR3 protein: CASSKTSGSSYDQYF

V gene: TRBV29-1
J gene: TRBJ2-5
CDR3 protein: CSVHQETQYF

V gene: TRBV11-2
J gene: TRBJ2-1
CDR3 protein: CASSKGAGQYNEQFF

V gene: TRBV29-1
J gene: TRBJ2-7
CDR3 protein: CSVEGWAVTYEQYF

V gene: TRBV12-3/TRBV12-4
J gene: TRBJ1-2
CDR3 protein: CASTPVTGKYTF

V gene: TRBV10-1
J gene: TRBJ1-1
CDR3 protein: CASSAIWGTEAFF

V gene: TRBV5-1
J gene: TRBJ2-1
CDR3 protein: CASSLGQSSYNEQFF

V gene: TRBV29-1
J gene: TRBJ1-3
CDR3 protein: CSVGRVGGSGNTIYF

V gene: TRBV4-1
J gene: TRBJ2-1
CDR3 protein: CARSQDLELAAIHNEQFF

V gene: TRBV2
J gene: TRBJ2-7
CDR3 protein: CASILGASSYEQYF

V gene: TRBV15
J gene: TRBJ2-5
CDR3 protein: CATSRDIRLSKTQYF

V gene: TRBV30
J gene: TRBJ2-2
CDR3 protein: CAWSVKHKTGELFF